A single sample gave rise to the 4 T cell receptor beta chains below, sequenced in a study of PD-L1 blockade in urothelial cancer. Assay: immunoSEQ multiplex PCR; the TCRdb copy retains only in-frame clones and omits some. The sample lists about 57,000 clones, 86% occurring once. This specimen consisted of PBMCs, obtained around atezolizumab (anti-PD-L1) treatment. These receptors were obtained from a man aged 50 to 60 with urothelial cancer.

The rearrangement links TRBV28 to TRBJ2-5; D is unclear. Germline V gene data show CDR1 as MDHEN and CDR2 as SYDVKM. This CDR3 contains 14 residues. V was clipped by 2 bases and J by 5 bases, with 12 bases between them. The CDR3 DNA reads TGTGCCAGCAGTTTAATTGCCCGTCAGGAGACCCAGTACTTC. The encoded protein is CASSLIARQETQYF.

The J gene is TRBJ1-2, the V gene TRBV15, with 10 positions matching TRBD1. The germline V gene has CDR1 LNHNV and CDR2 YYDKDF (reference sequence). The CDR3 consists of 15 residues. Losses at the gene ends were 5 bases for V and 8 bases for J; bases not matched to a gene: 11. The CDR3 protein is CATSPPGQGRRGYTF. Written as DNA, the CDR3 is TGTGCCACCAGCCCCCCGGGACAGGGGCGAAGGGGCTACACCTTC.

This chain connects TRBV5-6 to TRBJ2-7, with D possibly matching TRBD1 (6 bases). The length of the CDR3 is 13 residues. The V and J ends lost 4 bases and 3 bases respectively, with 11 bases between them. The germline V gene encodes CDR1 SGHDT and CDR2 YYEEEE. CDR3 protein: CASSRGQNYEQYF. The CDR3 DNA reads as TGTGCCAGCAGCCGAGGACAGAACTACGAGCAGTACTTC.

The CDR3 spells CASSLVPGQSSYEQYF. The CDR3 DNA reads as TGCGCCAGCAGCTTGGTCCCGGGACAGAGCTCCTACGAGCAGTACTTC. This rearrangement joins TRBV5-1 to TRBJ2-7, with TRBD1 matching 7 bases. The length of the CDR3 is 16 residues. V trimming: 0 bases; J trimming: 0 bases; junction bases outside the gene matches: 6. From germline, CDR1 is SGHRS and CDR2 YFSETQ. Complete variable domain (other parts from reference TRBV5-1 and TRBJ2-7): KAGVTQTPRYLIKTRGQQVTLSCSPISGHRSVSWYQQTPGQGLQFLFEYFSETQRNKGNFPGRFSGRQFSNSRSEMNVSTLELGDSALYLCASSLVPGQSSYEQYFGPGTRLTVT.